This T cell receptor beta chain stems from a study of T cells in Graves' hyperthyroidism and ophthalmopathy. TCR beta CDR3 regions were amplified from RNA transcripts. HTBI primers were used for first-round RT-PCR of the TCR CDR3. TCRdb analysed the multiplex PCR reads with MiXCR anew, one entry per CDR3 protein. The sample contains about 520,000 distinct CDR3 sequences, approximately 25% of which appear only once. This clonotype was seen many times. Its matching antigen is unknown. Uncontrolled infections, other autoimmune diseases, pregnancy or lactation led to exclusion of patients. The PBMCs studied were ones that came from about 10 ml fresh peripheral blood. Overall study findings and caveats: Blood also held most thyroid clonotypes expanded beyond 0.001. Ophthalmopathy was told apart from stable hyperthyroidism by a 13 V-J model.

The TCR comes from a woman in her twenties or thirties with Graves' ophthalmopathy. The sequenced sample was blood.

DNA for the CDR3: TGTGCCAGCAAACCCCTAGCGGGGGGCCAAGAGACCCAGTACTTC. The encoded protein is CASKPLAGGQETQYF. This chain joins TRBV2 and TRBJ2-5; 11 nucleotides align to TRBD2. This CDR3 is built from 15 residues. Germline CDR1 and CDR2: SNHLY and FYNNEI. Trimming cost V 7 bases and J 1 base; bases outside gene matches: 5.